The 20 T cell receptor beta chains below come from one sample, sequenced in a study of shared clonotypes between healthy human individuals. Using immunoSEQ multiplex PCR, the repertoire was profiled, and TCRdb retains in-frame clones only, with some absent. The sample has fewer than 650,000 clones, approximately 80% seen once. Sequenced sample: PBMCs. These receptors came from a woman between 40 and 50 years old in good health. Some clones in this sample may be carry-over from other donors' samples.

Here the CDR3 reads CASSQVQGNTGELFF. The CDR3 DNA reads TGTGCCAGCAGCCAAGTTCAGGGAAACACCGGGGAGCTGTTTTTT. The chain is built from TRBV4-2 and TRBJ2-2; the D gene is possibly TRBD1 (5 bases). Deletions cut 1 base from V and 2 bases from J, with 8 bases between. The CDR3 contains 15 residues. The germline CDR1 and CDR2 sequences are LGHNA and YNFKEQ.

The CDR3 reads CASGGATNSYEQYF. The DNA of the CDR3 is TGTGCCAGCGGGGGGGCAACGAACTCCTACGAGCAGTACTTC. V usage is TRBV28 and J usage is TRBJ2-5; a weak D match, TRBD2 (7 bases). The J call is doubtful: the DNA matches TRBJ2-7 better. The CDR3 is 14 residues long. Germline V gene sequence: CDR1 MDHEN, CDR2 SYDVKM.

A word on this clone: A far larger clone is one nucleotide away, so this likely arose from a read error. Other DNA sequences in the sample encode the same CDR3. The V and J genes are TRBV13 and TRBJ2-3, with D unresolved. This CDR3 comprises 13 residues. The germline V gene encodes CDR1 PRHDT and CDR2 FYEKMQ (reference sequence). The CDR3 region is CASSPRSPDTQYF. The CDR3 bases are TGCGCCAGCAGCCCAAGGAGCCCCGATACGCAGTATTTT.

The rearrangement uses TRBV11-3 and TRBJ2-1; D call uncertain. This CDR3 has 12 residues. V gave up 6 bases and J gave up 6 bases, with 9 bases separating them. CDR1 is SGHNT, CDR2 YENEEA, per germline. The DNA of the CDR3 is TGTGCCAGCAGTAGCCAAACCAATGAGCAGTTCTTC. Translating it yields CASSSQTNEQFF. Drawing the rest from reference TRBV11-3 and TRBJ2-1, the complete variable domain is EAGVVQSPRYKIIEKKQPVAFWCNPISGHNTLYWYLQNLGQGPELLIRYENEEAVDDSQLPKDRFSAERLKGVDSTLKIQPAELGDSAVYLCASSSQTNEQFFGPGTRLTVL.

The chain is built from TRBV19 and TRBJ2-7; possibly TRBD1 or TRBD2 for D (5 bases each). This CDR3 region has 15 residues. With 0 bases removed from V and 0 bases from J, the gap between germline ends came to 9 bases. The germline V gene encodes CDR1 LNHDA and CDR2 SQIVND (reference sequence). CDR3 amino acids: CASSIDLGTSYEQYF. The CDR3 DNA follows: TGTGCCAGTAGTATAGATCTGGGGACCTCCTACGAGCAGTACTTC.

This clone has just one count. The V and J genes are TRBV10-3 and TRBJ1-4, with 7 bases fitting TRBD1. V lost 2 bases and J lost 4; bases outside the gene matches: 1. CDR3 length equals 14 residues. From germline, CDR1 is ENHRY and CDR2 SYGVKD. The CDR3 sequence: CAISEDRVNEKLFF. The CDR3 DNA is TGTGCCATCAGTGAGGACAGGGTTAATGAAAAACTGTTTTTT.

CDR3 sequence reads: CASSLGRRTYEQYF. The DNA for the CDR3 is TGTGCCAGTAGTTTAGGCAGAAGGACCTACGAGCAGTACTTC. The J gene is TRBJ2-7, the V gene TRBV19, with unresolved D. The V end was cut by 5 bases, the J end by 2 bases, with 13 bases between. This CDR3 has 14 amino acids. The germline gives CDR1 LNHDA, CDR2 SQIVND (reference sequence).

The chain has TRBV7-9 and TRBJ2-5; 11 nucleotides align to TRBD2. V shed 5 bases and J 2 bases; nucleotides not matched to a gene: 4. There are 15 residues in the CDR3. From germline, CDR1 is SEHNR and CDR2 FQNEAQ (reference sequence). DNA for the CDR3: TGTGCCAGCAGCCCATGGACTAGCGGGCAAGAGACCCAGTACTTC. This codes for CASSPWTSGQETQYF.

To note about this clone: An end of the junction differs from the germline gene, which may be a read error. The chain couples TRBV6-4 to TRBJ2-7; TRBD1 matches 12 bases. Germline values: CDR1 MRHNA, CDR2 SNTAGT. The CDR3 is 13 amino acids. CDR3 sequence: CASRGTGGRAVDF. CDR3 bases: TGTGCCAGCAGAGGGACAGGGGGCAGGGCGGTGGACTTC.

V gene TRBV6-1 combines with J gene TRBJ1-4, with D unclear. Trimming pared 7 bases from V and 0 bases from J, leaving 12 bases between. CDR3 length: 15 amino acids. CDR1 is MNHNS, CDR2 SASEGT, per germline. The CDR3 DNA follows: TGTGCCAGCACCGTGGTTTTTGCAACTAATGAAAAACTGTTTTTT. Translating it yields CASTVVFATNEKLFF.

The rearrangement joins TRBV29-1 to TRBJ2-7, with TRBD2 matching over 10 bases. Germline loops: CDR1 SQVTM, CDR2 ANQGSEA. V shed 4 bases, J shed 1 base, and the junction held 1 base outside the gene matches. The CDR3 loop spans 13 amino acids. CDR3 DNA: TGCAGCGTTGGAGCGGGAGGGTCCTACGAGCAGTACTTC. This translates into CSVGAGGSYEQYF.

Concerning this clone itself: This sample also contains other DNA sequences that code for the same CDR3. V is TRBV5-1 and J is TRBJ1-5; no firm D call. This CDR3 is built from 13 residues. V lost 0 bases and J 7 bases, leaving 8 bases between the germline ends. CDR1 is SGHRS and CDR2 is YFSETQ in the germline V gene. The CDR3 region is CASSLAAGQPQHF. The CDR3 bases are TGCGCCAGCAGCTTGGCTGCGGGGCAGCCCCAGCATTTT.

This clone was seen just once. The chain uses TRBV7-2 and TRBJ2-7; possible D gene TRBD1, 5 bases. This CDR3 has 15 amino acids. V was trimmed by 5 bases and J by 6 bases, leaving 20 bases between them. Germline lookup yields CDR1 SGHTA and CDR2 FQGNSA. In nucleotides, the CDR3 is TGTGCCAGCAGCCCTAGGGGCCCCCTGGGGCTCGAGCAGTACTTC. Translated, it gives CASSPRGPLGLEQYF.

The J gene is TRBJ2-7, the V gene TRBV10-1, with 12 bases fitting TRBD1. The CDR3 loop spans 16 amino acids. Germline V gene lookup returns CDR1 WNHNN and CDR2 SYGVQD (reference sequence). Unmatched junction bases numbered 6, after V lost 1 base and J lost 5 bases. The CDR3 loop reads CASSEFRGTGGHEQYF. DNA of the CDR3: TGCGCCAGCAGTGAGTTCCGTGGGACAGGGGGCCACGAGCAGTACTTC.

This clone appeared a single time. The chain carries TRBV19 and TRBJ2-7, with TRBD1 matching 7 bases. The CDR3 is 14 amino acids. CDR1 is LNHDA and CDR2 is SQIVND in the germline V gene (reference sequence). V shed 2 bases, J shed 2 bases, and the junction held 3 bases outside the gene matches. The CDR3 sequence is CASSIRQGPYEQYF. The DNA of the CDR3 is TGTGCCAGTAGTATAAGACAGGGCCCCTACGAGCAGTACTTC.

This chain connects TRBV10-3 to TRBJ1-6; D unresolved. V lost 6 bases and J lost 7, with 10 bases in between. CDR1 ENHRY and CDR2 SYGVKD come from the germline V gene. The length of the CDR3 is 13 residues. CDR3 DNA sequence: TGTGCCATCAGGGACGTGGGGAATTCACCCCTCCACTTT. This gives the protein CAIRDVGNSPLHF.

The chain joins TRBV28 to TRBJ1-1, with 9 positions matching TRBD1. Germline CDR1 MDHEN, CDR2 SYDVKM. V was clipped by 2 bases and J by 8 bases; unmatched bases: 6. The length of the CDR3 is 14 residues. The CDR3 protein is CASSLTGGASEAFF. CDR3 bases: TGTGCCAGCAGTTTAACAGGGGGCGCTTCGGAAGCTTTCTTT.

This clone was counted between two and nine times. The chain has TRBV29-1 and TRBJ1-1; D remains unclear. Germline assignment: CDR1 SQVTM and CDR2 ANQGSEA. The CDR3 length is 10 residues. Trimming stripped 7 bases from V and 3 bases from J, with 6 bases between. DNA for the CDR3: TGCAGCGCCCTAGACACTGAAGCTTTCTTT. Protein: CSALDTEAFF.

The rearrangement joins TRBV28 to TRBJ1-2; 8 nucleotides match TRBD1. The CDR3 is made up of 13 amino acids. J lost 4 bases, V lost 6 bases, and 4 bases had no gene match. Germline CDR1 reads MDHEN; CDR2 reads SYDVKM. This chain's CDR3 is CASRSGQGYGYTF. The CDR3 DNA reads as TGTGCCAGCAGATCCGGACAGGGCTATGGCTACACCTTC.

CDR3 sequence: CASSSGTGGETQYF. The CDR3 DNA follows: TGTGCCAGCAGCAGCGGGACAGGAGGAGAGACCCAGTACTTC. The V call is TRBV2, the J call TRBJ2-5; a possible D gene is TRBD1 (8 bases). V lost 6 bases and J 4 bases, leaving 15 bases between the germline ends. The CDR3 totals 14 residues. Germline lookup yields CDR1 SNHLY and CDR2 FYNNEI. The full variable domain, in which reference TRBV2 and TRBJ2-5 provide the parts outside the CDR3, is EPEVTQTPSHQVTQMGQEVILRCVPISNHLYFYWYRQILGQKVEFLVSFYNNEISEKSEIFDDQFSVERPDGSNFTLKIRSTKLEDSAMYFCASSSGTGGETQYFGPGTRLLVL.